This T cell receptor beta chain emerged from a study of cytomegalovirus exposure and HLA in healthy donors. The wider study: Assignment to the Caucasian-associated ancestry cluster applied to around 82% of the approximately 420 genotyped donors.

The study, taken as a whole, reports: Among donors in an Asian-associated ancestry cluster, a later analysis reportedly found fewer N-insertions than the roughly 670-donor mean. Per a later analysis, 15,000 to 20,000 TCR beta sequences showed association with HLA alleles at 0.05 false discovery rate. In a later analysis, TCR beta V- and J-gene trimming was associated with a missense DCLRE1C variant.

Trimming removed 3 bases from V and 4 bases from J; junction bases left unmatched: 13. CDR1 and CDR2 from the germline V gene are SGHRS and YFSETQ. This CDR3 is 17 amino acids long. Concerning this clone itself: No antigen is known for it.

Both 60 Vbeta primers and 13 Jbeta primers went into the PCR. Assay used: immunoSEQ multiplex PCR; TCRdb lists only in-frame clones, some missing. Of over 120,000 clones in the sample, over 70% were seen once. Specimen: PBMCs. V is TRBV5-1 and J is TRBJ1-1; 9 bases agree with TRBD1. This TCR was sampled from a man under 40 in good health and CMV-seronegative. The CDR3 loop is CASSYSGTGRDGTEAFF. CDR3 in DNA: TGCGCCAGCAGCTATAGCGGGACAGGGAGAGATGGCACTGAAGCTTTCTTT.